This T cell receptor beta chain was recorded in a study of T cell responses to AZD1222 COVID-19 vaccine. Study-level results: Mostly white British, mostly female donors; authors suggested clonal diversity may be underestimated. Seropositive status at baseline applied to only six AZD1222 recipients. CD4 TCRs covered the whole spike, strongest at regions 160-218 and 743-854.

The sample holds one count of this clone. Its target is not known. Profiled with immunoSEQ multiplex PCR; TCRdb holds only in-frame clones, not every one. The sample carries 150,000 to 180,000 clones, around 89% recorded once. Germline values: CDR1 ENHRY, CDR2 SYGVKD. V gave up 4 bases and J gave up 5 bases, with 9 bases separating them. This CDR3 spans 14 amino acids. The receptor was isolated from an adult in good health. The chain has TRBV10-3 and TRBJ1-6, with no clear D. Sequencing used peripheral blood, obtained on day 0 of AZD1222 vaccination. The CDR3 reads CAISGNGDNSPLHF. The CDR3 DNA sequence: TGTGCCATCAGTGGCAACGGGGATAATTCACCCCTCCACTTT.